Given below is one TCR beta chain in context. Its antigen remains unidentified. V was pared by 2 bases and J by 3 bases, with 3 bases of the junction left unmatched. Germline V gene sequence: CDR1 MNHEY, CDR2 SVGAGI. The CDR3 is 15 residues long. The sample originates from a study of cytomegalovirus exposure and HLA in healthy donors. General study results and limits: Despite most TCR sequences being rare, some public TCRs occurred in many donors. In vitro work confirmed that a few CMV-associated chains recognize CMV antigens. The study put under 200 TCR beta chains on its list as cytomegalovirus-associated. Cytomegalovirus status was reportedly diagnosed by the classifier with high sensitivity and specificity.

Repertoires were generated with immunoSEQ multiplex PCR, while TCRdb's copy carries only in-frame clones and drops some. The table has tens of thousands of clones, approximately 90% seen once. This TCR derives from a woman between 18 and 29 years old in good health and CMV-seronegative. The chain is built from TRBV6-5 and TRBJ1-2; 10 bases align to TRBD1. The source material was PBMCs. For the CDR3, the DNA is TGTGCCAGCAGTTACCCCGGGACAGGGGACTATGGCTACACCTTC. Translated: CASSYPGTGDYGYTF.